A selection of T cell receptor beta chains follows, all from one sample in a study of T cell repertoires in cytomegalovirus infection. In TCRdb, the reads were re-called with MiXCR into one record per CDR3 protein. The top ten hold approximately 13% of the sample, which has about 490,000 distinct CDR3 sequences, more than 20% seen once. Sequencing was done on a sample of PBMCs. These receptors originate from a human donor in good health (CMV status not recorded). Some clones in this sample may be carry-over from other donors' samples. The CDR3 runs from the conserved cysteine through the conserved F or W. Fields, in order: J gene, V gene, clone size, D gene, CDR3 DNA, CDR3 protein. The D gene is left open where the match is weak. Clone size is given for some rows only: seen once, a few or many times, or a class if the clone is expanded.

j_gene: TRBJ1-4; v_gene: TRBV7-9; abundance: few; d_gene: TRBD1; CDR3nt: TGTGCCAGCAGCTTATTCGGGACAGGGGCTGAAAAACTGTTTTTT; CDR3aa: CASSLFGTGAEKLFF
j_gene: TRBJ2-3; v_gene: TRBV7-2; abundance: few; d_gene: .; CDR3nt: TGTGCCAGCAGCTCCCCGGGGAAAGGCGATACGCAGTATTTT; CDR3aa: CASSSPGKGDTQYF
j_gene: TRBJ2-7; v_gene: TRBV23-1; abundance: .; d_gene: .; CDR3nt: TGCGCCAGCAGTCAATCGACGGTCTACGAGCAGTACTTC; CDR3aa: CASSQSTVYEQYF
j_gene: TRBJ2-1; v_gene: TRBV23-1; abundance: many; d_gene: TRBD1; CDR3nt: TGCGCCAGGCTCTTTCCCGGGACAGGCCTGAATGAGCAGTTCTTC; CDR3aa: CARLFPGTGLNEQFF
j_gene: TRBJ1-2; v_gene: TRBV6-2/TRBV6-3; abundance: .; d_gene: .; CDR3nt: TGTGCCAGCAGAAGACAGGTCGGCTATGGCTACACCTTC; CDR3aa: CASRRQVGYGYTF
j_gene: TRBJ2-7; v_gene: TRBV7-2; abundance: few; d_gene: .; CDR3nt: TGTGCCAGCAGCCACAATTGGGGCGGGTCCTACGAGCAGTACTTC; CDR3aa: CASSHNWGGSYEQYF
j_gene: TRBJ2-7; v_gene: TRBV7-2; abundance: many; d_gene: .; CDR3nt: TGTGCCAGCAGCTTAGCGAGGTCCGCACTCCCCTACGAGCAGTACTTC; CDR3aa: CASSLARSALPYEQYF
j_gene: TRBJ2-4; v_gene: TRBV11-3; abundance: few; d_gene: .; CDR3nt: TGTGCCAGCAGCTTTGGTTCACGGAAGGGCAAAAACATTCAGTACTTC; CDR3aa: CASSFGSRKGKNIQYF
j_gene: TRBJ1-2; v_gene: TRBV7-2; abundance: .; d_gene: .; CDR3nt: TGTGCCAGCAGCTCCCGGGGGGGGGCTGGGCATGGCTACACCTTC; CDR3aa: CASSSRGGAGHGYTF
j_gene: TRBJ2-3; v_gene: TRBV4-1; abundance: .; d_gene: .; CDR3nt: TGCGCCAGCAGCCAAGATCCAGGCGGACGCACAGATACGCAGTATTTT; CDR3aa: CASSQDPGGRTDTQYF
j_gene: TRBJ2-7; v_gene: TRBV6-6; abundance: once; d_gene: .; CDR3nt: TGTGCCAGCAGTTACACCTCCTACGAGCAGTACTTC; CDR3aa: CASSYTSYEQYF
j_gene: TRBJ2-2; v_gene: TRBV7-2; abundance: many; d_gene: .; CDR3nt: TGTGCCAGCAGCTTAACGGGGAGTGGGACCGGGGAGCTGTTTTTT; CDR3aa: CASSLTGSGTGELFF
j_gene: TRBJ2-2; v_gene: TRBV5-4; abundance: .; d_gene: TRBD1; CDR3nt: TGTGCCAGCAGCCCGTTGACAGGGACAGCAAGCGGGGAGCTGTTTTTT; CDR3aa: CASSPLTGTASGELFF
j_gene: TRBJ2-2; v_gene: TRBV20-1; abundance: .; d_gene: .; CDR3nt: TGCAGTGCCTACGACGGAAACACCGGGGAGCTGTTTTTT; CDR3aa: CSAYDGNTGELFF
j_gene: TRBJ2-3; v_gene: TRBV28; abundance: few; d_gene: .; CDR3nt: TGTGCCAGCAGTCCTCAAGGGGTCGGGGTAGATACGCAGTATTTT; CDR3aa: CASSPQGVGVDTQYF
j_gene: TRBJ1-2; v_gene: TRBV12-3/TRBV12-4; abundance: few; d_gene: TRBD1; CDR3nt: TGTGCCAGCAGCTGGGACAGGGGCCTACAATCCGGCTACACCTTC; CDR3aa: CASSWDRGLQSGYTF
j_gene: TRBJ1-1; v_gene: TRBV7-8; abundance: many; d_gene: .; CDR3nt: TGTGCCAGCAGCTTGAGTGGGGGGGCTCGGAACACTGAAGCTTTCTTT; CDR3aa: CASSLSGGARNTEAFF
j_gene: TRBJ1-1; v_gene: TRBV7-8; abundance: .; d_gene: .; CDR3nt: TGTGCCAGCAGCCAAATAACTTGGGGGAATGAAGCTTTCTTT; CDR3aa: CASSQITWGNEAFF
j_gene: TRBJ2-1; v_gene: TRBV28; abundance: .; d_gene: .; CDR3nt: TGTGCCATACAACGCAATGGGGGATTCTCGGAACAGTTCTTC; CDR3aa: CAIQRNGGFSEQFF
j_gene: TRBJ2-5; v_gene: TRBV7-9; abundance: many; d_gene: .; CDR3nt: TGTGCCAGCCGACAATACCCCCGAGAACAAGAGACCCAGTACTTC; CDR3aa: CASRQYPREQETQYF
j_gene: TRBJ1-5; v_gene: TRBV9; abundance: .; d_gene: .; CDR3nt: TGTGCCAGCAGCGTAGAAGGAGTATCGCCCCAGCATTTT; CDR3aa: CASSVEGVSPQHF
j_gene: TRBJ2-2; v_gene: TRBV30; abundance: .; d_gene: .; CDR3nt: TGTGCCTGGAGTGTAGGAAAGAACACCGGGGAGCTGTTTTTT; CDR3aa: CAWSVGKNTGELFF
j_gene: TRBJ2-2; v_gene: TRBV11-3; abundance: .; d_gene: TRBD1; CDR3nt: TGTGCCAGCAGCTTAGTGCAGGGGGCGAACACCGGGGAGCTGTTTTTT; CDR3aa: CASSLVQGANTGELFF
j_gene: TRBJ2-3; v_gene: TRBV4-1; abundance: few; d_gene: .; CDR3nt: TGCGCCAGCAGCCAAGATGAAGGGACTGGGGGGAGAATTGCCGATACGCAGTATTTT; CDR3aa: CASSQDEGTGGRIADTQYF